The 2 T cell receptor beta chains below all came from one sample that was sequenced in a study of cytotoxic CD8 clonotypes in ibrutinib-treated CLL. Data came from immunoSEQ multiplex PCR; TCRdb stores just in-frame clones and leaves some out. This table has roughly 250,000 clones, about three quarters appearing once. Sample: PBMCs, taken after 24 months of ibrutinib treatment. These receptors all come from a human donor with chronic lymphocytic leukemia.

J is TRBJ2-5 and V is TRBV5-1, with D uncertain. The CDR3 is 13 amino acids. Germline V gene data show CDR1 as SGHRS and CDR2 as YFSETQ. V was cut by 4 bases and J by 2 bases, with 9 bases left in between. The CDR3 sequence: CASSPRMQETQYF. CDR3 DNA sequence: TGCGCCAGCAGCCCTAGGATGCAAGAGACCCAGTACTTC.

Here the CDR3 DNA reads TGCGCCAGCAGGGACGAAGTCCAAGAGACCCAGTACTTC. Its translation: CASRDEVQETQYF. The rearrangement uses TRBV5-1 and TRBJ2-5; D not resolved. Germline V gene sequence: CDR1 SGHRS, CDR2 YFSETQ. This CDR3 is 13 amino acids long. V lost 5 bases, J lost 1 base, and 9 bases lay in between.